A selection of T cell receptor beta chains follows, all from one sample in a study of blood T cells in healthy people across ages. MiXCR, applied by TCRdb to the 5' RACE reads, yields one record per CDR3 protein. The data show about 780,000 distinct CDR3 sequences, around 68% seen once. Sequencing input: blood. These TCRs come from a man aged 30 to 45 in good health. The CDR3 runs from the conserved cysteine through the conserved F or W. The D gene is left open where the match is weak. Clone size is shown for a subset of rows, as once, few, many or a class of expanded clone.

TRBV5-4	-	-	TRBJ1-1	TGTGCCAGCAGCCCGCAACCAGGGAAGAGAACTGAAGCTTTCTTT	CASSPQPGKRTEAFF
TRBV20-1	TRBD1	few	TRBJ2-3	TGCAGTGCTAGGGGACAGCCTAGCACAGATACGCAGTATTTT	CSARGQPSTDTQYF
TRBV28	-	-	TRBJ2-2	TGTGCCAGCAGTTTACCAAGCGACAGTAGGACCGGGGAGCTGTTTTTT	CASSLPSDSRTGELFF
TRBV24-1	-	-	TRBJ2-1	TGTGCCACCAGTGATTCCCCGCGGGGGCGGGGGAACAATGAGCAGTTCTTC	CATSDSPRGRGNNEQFF
TRBV10-2	TRBD1	few	TRBJ1-2	TGCGCCAGCATGACAGGGGGCTCTGGCTACACCTTC	CASMTGGSGYTF
TRBV2	TRBD2	-	TRBJ2-1	TGTGCCAGTAGTGTAGAGGTGGTACTAGCGGGCTACAATGAGCAGTTCTTC	CASSVEVVLAGYNEQFF
TRBV7-2	-	few	TRBJ2-3	TGTGCCAGCAGCTTAGGATTGGGTGAGGGAGATACGCAGTATTTT	CASSLGLGEGDTQYF
TRBV6-2/TRBV6-3	-	-	TRBJ2-1	TGTGCCAGCAGTAGCCCGTGGTTGAATCCTCATGAGCAGTTCTTC	CASSSPWLNPHEQFF
TRBV20-1	-	once	TRBJ2-3	TGCAGTGCTAGAGATCCCAGGGGGGACACAGATACGCAGTATTTT	CSARDPRGDTDTQYF
TRBV6-5	-	-	TRBJ1-2	TGTGCCAGCAGTCTTCGGACAGTCAACTATGGCTACACCTTC	CASSLRTVNYGYTF
TRBV9	TRBD2	-	TRBJ2-5	TGTGCCAGCAGCGCGACTAGCGGGGAAGGCGAGACCCAGTACTTC	CASSATSGEGETQYF
TRBV7-9	-	-	TRBJ2-7	TGTGCCGGCAGCTTAGGGTACGGGACACCTTCCTACGAGCAGTACTTC	CAGSLGYGTPSYEQYF
TRBV9	-	-	TRBJ2-1	TGTGCCAGCAGCGTAGTAGGGAGGAATGAGCAGTTCTTC	CASSVVGRNEQFF
TRBV7-8	-	-	TRBJ2-6	TGTGCCAGCAGCTTAGGATATCGGTTTTCAGGGGCAGGCTCTGGGGCCAACGTCCTGACTTTC	CASSLGYRFSGAGSGANVLTF
TRBV6-6	TRBD2	-	TRBJ2-5	TGTGCCAGCAGTCCCCCCAGCGGGGACGAGACCCAGTACTTC	CASSPPSGDETQYF
TRBV27	-	-	TRBJ2-7	TGTGCCAGCAGTGTCGGGATGAGCTCCTACGAGCAGTACTTC	CASSVGMSSYEQYF
TRBV30	-	many	TRBJ1-2	TGTGCCTGGAGTGTAATTCGCTTCTACACCTTC	CAWSVIRFYTF
TRBV3-1	-	-	TRBJ2-6	TGTGCCAGCAACCCCTACCTGTCTGGGGCCAACGTCCTGACTTTC	CASNPYLSGANVLTF
TRBV27	TRBD2	few	TRBJ2-3	TGTGCCAGCAGTTGGAGCGGGGCGAGCACAGATACGCAGTATTTT	CASSWSGASTDTQYF
TRBV7-9	-	-	TRBJ1-2	TGTGCCAGCAGCCTTGGGGCCGAGGATGGCTACACCTTC	CASSLGAEDGYTF
TRBV7-9	-	-	TRBJ2-7	TGTGCCAGCAGCTTAGAAGCGTGGTTAGGGACCAACGAGCAGTACTTC	CASSLEAWLGTNEQYF
TRBV2	TRBD2	few	TRBJ2-7	TGTGCCAGCAGGCCTGGGGGGGGAGAGCAGTACTTC	CASRPGGGEQYF
TRBV6-5	-	-	TRBJ2-2	TGTGCCAGCAGTTACTCGTCCGGTGACCTAGTTCGGTCCGGGGAGCTGTTTTTT	CASSYSSGDLVRSGELFF
TRBV12-3/TRBV12-4	TRBD2	-	TRBJ2-3	TGTGCCAGCAGTTTTGCTAGCGGGGGGGCCGGAGATACGCAGTATTTT	CASSFASGGAGDTQYF
TRBV12-3/TRBV12-4	TRBD1	few	TRBJ2-1	TGTGCCAGCAGTTTAGGTGGACAGGGGGTTTCGGGTGAGCAGTTCTTC	CASSLGGQGVSGEQFF
TRBV27	-	-	TRBJ2-1	TGTGCCAGCAGTTTATCTCCTACGGGCATTGAGCAGTTCTTC	CASSLSPTGIEQFF
TRBV11-2	-	few	TRBJ2-5	TGTGCCAGCAGCTTAGAGGCTAGCGCAGGGGAGACCCAGTACTTC	CASSLEASAGETQYF
TRBV29-1	TRBD1	few	TRBJ2-1	TGCAGCTTAACAGGGGTCCTACCCTCCTACAATGAGCAGTTCTTC	CSLTGVLPSYNEQFF
TRBV6-6	TRBD1	-	TRBJ2-1	TGTGCCAGCAGTGCGGACAGGGGGCTCAATGAGCAGTTCTTC	CASSADRGLNEQFF
TRBV29-1	-	few	TRBJ2-7	TGCAGCGCCCTCGCCGGGAGTACCTACGAGCAGTACTTC	CSALAGSTYEQYF
TRBV19	-	-	TRBJ2-1	TGTGCCTCAAAGGAGAGCTCCTACAATGAGCAGTTCTTC	CASKESSYNEQFF
TRBV27	-	-	TRBJ2-3	TGTGCCAGCAGGGGGCCAAGGACAGATACGCAGTATTTT	CASRGPRTDTQYF
TRBV29-1	-	-	TRBJ2-7	TGCAGCGTTGTAGGTTCCAAAAGCTCCTACGAGCAGTACTTC	CSVVGSKSSYEQYF
TRBV2	-	few	TRBJ2-1	TGTGCCAGCAGTGAAGCCTTTGAGCAGTTCTTC	CASSEAFEQFF
TRBV6-2/TRBV6-3	TRBD2	-	TRBJ2-3	TGTGCCAGCAGGAGAGCGGGGGGGGTATCAGAGACGCAGTATTTT	CASRRAGGVSETQYF
TRBV5-1	TRBD1	-	TRBJ1-6	TGCGCCAGCAGCTGGGACAGGCCCGATCGATCACCCCTCCACTTT	CASSWDRPDRSPLHF
TRBV3-1	-	few	TRBJ1-2	TGTGCCAGCAGCCATCCTTCTCGGCGCTATGGCTACACCTTC	CASSHPSRRYGYTF
TRBV20-1	-	-	TRBJ1-1	TGCAGTGCTAGAGTCTCGATGAACACTGAAGCTTTCTTT	CSARVSMNTEAFF
TRBV4-3	-	-	TRBJ2-7	TGCGCCAGCAGCCAAGATCTTGGAGGGGGCAGTTACGAGCAGTACTTC	CASSQDLGGGSYEQYF
TRBV5-1	TRBD2	few	TRBJ2-1	TGCGCCAGCAGCTTAGGTTCTAGCGGGGGGGCCAATGAGCAGTTCTTC	CASSLGSSGGANEQFF
TRBV10-3	-	few	TRBJ2-5	TGTGCCATCAGTGGGGACTCCCGTCCGGAGACCCAGTACTTC	CAISGDSRPETQYF
TRBV28	TRBD2	-	TRBJ2-1	TGTGCCAGGCTAAGGGCGGGGGGACTCAATGAGCAGTTCTTC	CARLRAGGLNEQFF
TRBV2	-	few	TRBJ2-1	TGTGCCAGCAAGGGTAGCGAAGCTGAGCAGTTCTTC	CASKGSEAEQFF
TRBV7-2	-	-	TRBJ2-7	TGTGCCAGCAGCTTAGATTGGCAGAAGGAGCAGTACTTC	CASSLDWQKEQYF
TRBV20-1	-	-	TRBJ2-3	TGCAGTGCTAGAGATAGTATTCGAGATACGCAGTATTTT	CSARDSIRDTQYF
TRBV5-1	TRBD1	few	TRBJ1-5	TGCGCCAGCAGGAGCGGGACAGCAGATCAGCCCCAGCATTTT	CASRSGTADQPQHF
TRBV7-9	-	once	TRBJ1-2	TGTGCCAGCAGCGGGCAGAAGGACGGCAATTCGTATGGCTACACCTTC	CASSGQKDGNSYGYTF
TRBV29-1	-	few	TRBJ2-3	TGCAGCGTTGAAGATCAACGGCGCACAGATACGCAGTATTTT	CSVEDQRRTDTQYF
TRBV20-1	TRBD1	once	TRBJ2-5	TGCAGTGCTACCGGGGACAGGGGAGAAGAGACCCAGTACTTC	CSATGDRGEETQYF
TRBV11-1	-	-	TRBJ2-3	TGTGCCAGCAGCCGACAGAAAAGCACAGATACGCAGTATTTT	CASSRQKSTDTQYF